This TCR beta chain was sequenced for a study of blood T cell repertoires in COVID-19. Original handling: Amplifying reference gene primers gave estimates of nucleated cell counts. Profiling relied on immunoSEQ multiplex PCR, and the TCRdb table lists in-frame clones only, not all of them. V and J calls and clone size are those listed in that table; D and trimming were worked out from the DNA. Of over 250,000 clones listed, more than 75% are singletons. This CDR3 region has 15 residues. The germline V gene has CDR1 LGHDT and CDR2 YNNKEL (reference sequence). V was pared by 5 bases and J by 2 bases, with 15 bases between.

This receptor was identified in a woman in her fifties or sixties with acute or convalescent COVID-19. The J gene is TRBJ1-2, the V gene TRBV3-1 (or the pseudogene TRBV3-2); D is undetermined. Specimen: peripheral blood. The CDR3 DNA sequence: TGTGCCAGCAGCAAAGGTTCAGGACTAAACTATGGCTACACCTTC. Its protein product is CASSKGSGLNYGYTF.